This T cell receptor beta chain was obtained from a study of cytomegalovirus exposure and HLA in healthy donors. From germline, CDR1 is SQVTM and CDR2 ANQGSEA. V lost 1 base and J lost 1; bases outside the gene matches: 6. The CDR3 spans 15 residues. These donors, healthy bone marrow donors, were studied. A word on this clone: No antigen is known for it.

The primer mix had 60 Vbeta and 13 Jbeta primers. TCRdb keeps only in-frame clones here, not all; method: immunoSEQ multiplex PCR. The sample consists of more than 75,000 clones, roughly 74% of them appearing once. General observations from the study: In vitro testing confirmed a few CMV-associated chains as specific for CMV antigens.

Sample: PBMCs. This chain connects TRBV29-1 to TRBJ1-1; 7 bases fit TRBD1. This TCR was recovered from a woman aged 45 to 65 in good health and CMV-seropositive. CDR3 nucleotides: TGCAGCGTTGAAGTGCCGGGACAGCAGAACACTGAAGCTTTCTTT. As protein: CSVEVPGQQNTEAFF.